This TCR beta chain is from a study of radiation and T cells in renal cell carcinoma. Libraries were prepared by immunoSEQ multiplex PCR; TCRdb keeps only in-frame clonotypes and omits some of them. The sample consists of 130,000 to 150,000 clones, around 88% of them appearing once. Regarding the study as a whole: No pretreatment tumor biopsies were available for baseline clonotypes. Top tumor clonotypes rose in blood 2 weeks post-radiation, then contracted.

As to time point: blood 4 weeks post-SBRT, at nephrectomy. The sample's treatment: 15 Gy SBRT to primary tumor, nephrectomy 4 weeks later. Nephrectomy followed 15 Gy stereotactic body radiation by 4 weeks. The tumor was a clear cell renal cell carcinoma. A note on this clone: Its antigen is unidentified.

Germline lookup yields CDR1 SGDLS and CDR2 YYNGEE. The CDR3 length is 15 residues. With 1 base removed from V and 8 bases from J, the gap between germline ends came to 16 bases. The sample was blood, taken from a patient whose treatment included radiotherapy and nephrectomy. The receptor was isolated from a woman between 45 and 60 years old with renal cell carcinoma. V is TRBV9 and J is TRBJ2-1; D gene ambiguous. CDR3 sequence: CASSVSSSLLDEQFF. The CDR3 nucleotides are TGTGCCAGCAGCGTATCATCCTCCCTCCTCGATGAGCAGTTCTTC.